These 25 T cell receptor beta chains were all obtained from the same sample, sequenced in a study of regulatory dendritic cells for organ transplantation. These receptors are not linked to any known antigen. TCRdb's table, derived via immunoSEQ multiplex PCR, lists solely in-frame clones and lacks some. The data show 20,000 to 25,000 clones, around 86% seen once. Allogeneic regulatory or mature dendritic cells were co-cultured for roughly five days with CFSE-labeled sorted T cells at 1:10. Sequenced input: naive CD4+ T cells from blood cultured with dendritic cells. Subset noted: CD45RA+ naive T cells. The source is a human donor in good health.

The CDR3 DNA follows: TGTGCCAGCAGCTTGGGGGGCACTTCAGGTACGCAGTATTTT. Amino acids: CASSLGGTSGTQYF. This chain links TRBV5-4 with TRBJ2-3; D may be TRBD1 (5 bases). CDR1 is SGHNT, CDR2 YYREEE, per germline (reference sequence). V lost 0 bases, J lost 8 bases, and 13 bases lay in between. This CDR3 region has 14 residues.

The V and J genes are TRBV6-5 and TRBJ2-7, with 7 bases identical to TRBD1. The length of the CDR3 is 13 residues. The trim removed 2 bases at V and 6 bases at J, leaving 4 bases unmatched. Per the germline V gene, CDR1 is MNHEY and CDR2 is SVGAGI. The CDR3 spells CASSYEHRGEQYF. CDR3 bases: TGTGCCAGCAGTTACGAGCACAGGGGCGAGCAGTACTTC.

This rearrangement joins TRBV4-3 to TRBJ1-3, with a possible D match to TRBD1 (6 bases). V was clipped by 1 base and J by 1 base, with 11 bases between them. CDR1 LGHNA and CDR2 YSLEER come from the germline V gene. The CDR3 runs to 16 residues. CDR3 sequence reads: CASSQGRGDSGNTIYF. The CDR3, as DNA: TGCGCCAGCAGCCAAGGCAGGGGAGATTCTGGAAACACCATATATTTT.

The J gene is TRBJ1-2, the V gene TRBV19, with TRBD1 identical over 7 bases. CDR3 size: 13 residues. V lost 6 bases to trimming and J lost 4 bases; unmatched junction nucleotides: 5. From germline, CDR1 is LNHDA and CDR2 SQIVND (reference sequence). The CDR3 protein is CASSRTGVYGYTF. The CDR3 DNA sequence: TGTGCCAGTAGCAGAACAGGGGTCTATGGCTACACCTTC.

The V gene is TRBV28, the J gene TRBJ2-6; the D gene is possibly TRBD1 (6 bases). Looked up from germline, CDR1 is MDHEN and CDR2 is SYDVKM. CDR3 length: 16 amino acids. The ends were cut back, 7 bases at V and 2 bases at J, with 15 bases in the middle. CDR3 sequence: CASTLRGYAGANVLTF. In DNA form, the CDR3 reads TGTGCCAGCACTTTGAGGGGGTATGCTGGGGCCAACGTCCTGACTTTC.

This rearrangement joins TRBV9 to TRBJ1-2, with 7 bases identical to TRBD1. CDR1 is SGDLS and CDR2 is YYNGEE in the germline V gene. Trimming took 0 bases from V and 7 from J; bases not matched to a gene: 15. The CDR3 sequence is 17 residues long. The chain's CDR3 is CASSVARQGSTVGGYTF. The CDR3 region has the DNA TGTGCCAGCAGCGTAGCCAGACAGGGATCCACCGTCGGTGGCTACACCTTC.

The genes are TRBV6-5 and TRBJ1-1; TRBD1 matches 8 bases. The germline V gene encodes CDR1 MNHEY and CDR2 SVGAGI. The CDR3 is made up of 15 amino acids. Trimming at V came to 0 bases and at J to 5 bases, leaving 5 bases not matched to a gene. CDR3 sequence reads: CASSYSQGAWTEAFF. CDR3 bases: TGTGCCAGCAGTTACTCGCAGGGGGCATGGACTGAAGCTTTCTTT.

This clone appeared a few times. V and J are TRBV28 and TRBJ2-2; no firm D call. The CDR3 sequence is 13 residues long. CDR1 and CDR2 from the germline V gene are MDHEN and SYDVKM. The ends were cut back, 6 bases at V and 0 bases at J, with 5 bases in the middle. Here the CDR3 reads CASSYANTGELFF. CDR3 DNA: TGTGCCAGCAGCTACGCGAACACCGGGGAGCTGTTTTTT.

This rearrangement joins TRBV2 to TRBJ2-2, with D unclear. CDR1 and CDR2 (germline): SNHLY, FYNNEI. V was cut by 7 bases and J by 0 bases, with 12 bases left in between. This CDR3 is 15 amino acids long. CDR3 nucleotide sequence: TGTGCCAGCATCCGGACGGGCTCGAACACCGGGGAGCTGTTTTTT. This sequence encodes CASIRTGSNTGELFF. The variable domain in full, completed from reference TRBV2 and TRBJ2-2, reads EPEVTQTPSHQVTQMGQEVILRCVPISNHLYFYWYRQILGQKVEFLVSFYNNEISEKSEIFDDQFSVERPDGSNFTLKIRSTKLEDSAMYFCASIRTGSNTGELFFGEGSRLTVL.

The genes are TRBV7-2 and TRBJ2-1; 12 bases are shared with TRBD2. Germline V gene data show CDR1 as SGHTA and CDR2 as FQGNSA. The CDR3 length is 15 residues. J was trimmed by 4 bases and V by 8 bases; bases with no gene match: 6. As DNA, the CDR3 is TGTGCCAGCCAACTAGCGGGGGGCCTATACAATGAGCAGTTCTTC. Translation: CASQLAGGLYNEQFF.

The CDR3 coding sequence is TGTGCCAGCAGTGAACTCGATGGAAACACCATATATTTT. Translation: CASSELDGNTIYF. The chain carries TRBV6-1 and TRBJ1-3; D not certain. The germline CDR1 and CDR2 sequences are MNHNS and SASEGT. Trimming took 2 bases from V and 3 from J, leaving 5 bases between them. The CDR3 contains 13 residues.

This chain links TRBV15 with TRBJ2-2; D is undetermined. Per germline, CDR1 LNHNV and CDR2 YYDKDF (reference sequence). The V and J ends lost 5 bases and 7 bases respectively, with 8 bases between them. This CDR3 is built from 12 residues. The CDR3 here is CATSHAHGELFF. The CDR3 nucleotides are TGTGCCACCAGCCACGCCCACGGGGAGCTGTTTTTT.

V is TRBV7-3 and J is TRBJ2-7; D perhaps matches TRBD1 (6 bases). V was pared by 1 base and J by 4 bases, with 14 bases between. This CDR3 has 15 amino acids. CDR1 is SGHTA, CDR2 FQGTGA, per germline. In DNA form, the CDR3 reads TGTGCCAGCAGCTTAAGGGGGACATCCAAGTACGAGCAGTACTTC. Translated, it gives CASSLRGTSKYEQYF.

The CDR3 DNA sequence: TGTGCCAGCAGCTACAGCGGGAGACCTCCTCAGACCCAGTACTTC. Translation: CASSYSGRPPQTQYF. The rearrangement links TRBV6-6 to TRBJ2-5; 8 bases fit TRBD2. Germline trimming cut 6 bases from V and 6 bases from J; bases unmatched to any gene: 12. This CDR3 is 15 amino acids long. The germline gives CDR1 MNHNY, CDR2 SVGAGI (reference sequence).

The J gene is TRBJ2-1, the V gene TRBV10-3, with D perhaps matching TRBD1 (6 bases). The CDR3 has 15 amino acids. V lost 0 bases to trimming and J lost 9 bases, with 15 bases between them. Germline V CDR1 and CDR2: ENHRY, SYGVKD. CDR3 sequence (DNA): TGTGCCATCAGTGAGTCCGGACAGTCCGACGGTGAGCAGTTCTTC. This encodes CAISESGQSDGEQFF.

This clone was recorded a few times. The chain carries TRBV21-1 and TRBJ1-2; the table's D call of TRBD1 was not tested on the DNA. TRBV21-1 is reported as a pseudogene. The CDR3 has 16 residues. The DNA for the CDR3 is TGTGCCAGCAGCAAAGTTGAGTGGTCAGGGGAATATGGCTACACCTTC. It is translated as CASSKVEWSGEYGYTF.

The chain recombines TRBV19 with TRBJ2-1, with TRBD2 identical over 16 bases. CDR1 LNHDA and CDR2 SQIVND come from the germline V gene (reference sequence). The CDR3 spans 19 residues. J lost 1 base, V lost 5 bases, and 8 bases had no gene match. The CDR3 DNA reads as TGTGCCAGTAGTCAACCGGGACTAGCGGGAGGGGGTTCCTACAATGAGCAGTTCTTC. The encoded protein is CASSQPGLAGGGSYNEQFF.

The J gene is TRBJ1-1, the V gene TRBV30; possibly TRBD1 for D (5 bases). Looked up from germline, CDR1 is GTSNPN and CDR2 is SVGIG (reference sequence). Trimming removed 7 bases from V and 4 bases from J, with 19 bases in between. This CDR3 is built from 14 residues. The CDR3: CASKGEAVRTEAFF. The CDR3 DNA is TGTGCCTCCAAAGGGGAGGCGGTTCGCACTGAAGCTTTCTTT.

The CDR3 DNA follows: TGTGCCAGCAGTGAAGTTACCAGGGGCTATGGCTACACCTTC. It codes for CASSEVTRGYGYTF. The rearrangement uses TRBV6-1 and TRBJ1-2, with a tentative D call TRBD1 (6 bases). Trimming shortened V by 1 base and J by 4 bases, and 10 bases separated the two germline ends. The CDR3 runs 14 residues. Germline lookup yields CDR1 MNHNS and CDR2 SASEGT.

The chain joins TRBV28 to TRBJ1-1; D is unresolved. V lost 4 bases, J lost 0 bases, and 18 bases lay in between. The CDR3 runs to 17 residues. Germline CDR1 MDHEN, CDR2 SYDVKM. The CDR3 DNA reads as TGTGCCAGCAGTTCCTACCTATCACCCACACTGAACACTGAAGCTTTCTTT. As protein: CASSSYLSPTLNTEAFF.

This chain connects TRBV2 to TRBJ1-1; no reliable D call. The germline CDR1 and CDR2 sequences are SNHLY and FYNNEI. The CDR3 loop spans 12 amino acids. Trimming cost V 6 bases and J 6 bases, with 11 bases left between them. The CDR3 region has the DNA TGTGCCAGCAGCGTAGGCCCCCCTGAAGCTTTCTTT. Residues: CASSVGPPEAFF.

The chain links TRBV6-5 to TRBJ1-5; 10 nucleotides align to TRBD1. V lost 6 bases, J lost 0 bases, and 2 bases stayed unmatched. This CDR3 spans 15 amino acids. Germline V lookup: CDR1 MNHEY, CDR2 SVGAGI. This chain's CDR3 is CASRRDRGSNQPQHF. CDR3 bases: TGTGCCAGCAGGAGGGACAGGGGTAGCAATCAGCCCCAGCATTTT.

A single count supports this clone. This rearrangement joins TRBV11-2 to TRBJ2-5; possible D gene TRBD1, 5 bases. V was shortened by 3 bases and J by 1 base, with 12 bases between the two germline ends. Germline CDR1 SGHAT, CDR2 FQNNGV. The CDR3 totals 15 residues. CDR3 coding DNA: TGTGCCAGCAGCTTTATTACAGGCCCCCAAGAGACCCAGTACTTC. The encoded protein is CASSFITGPQETQYF.

The gene calls are TRBV18 and TRBJ2-2, with D perhaps given as TRBD1 or TRBD2 (5 bases each). The CDR3 sequence is 15 residues long. Germline-derived CDR1 and CDR2 are KGHSH and LQKENI. V was trimmed by 3 bases and J by 4 bases, leaving 12 bases between them. In nucleotides, the CDR3 is TGTGCCAGCTCACCGGGGACGGGGAGCACCGGGGAGCTGTTTTTT. This sequence encodes CASSPGTGSTGELFF.

The chain's CDR3 is CASSVGDRETQYF. In nucleotides, the CDR3 is TGTGCCAGCAGCGTAGGAGACCGCGAGACCCAGTACTTC. This chain uses TRBV9 with TRBJ2-5, with D unclear. The CDR3 spans 13 residues. CDR1 is SGDLS, CDR2 YYNGEE, per germline. Trimming took 0 bases from V and 5 from J, leaving 8 bases between them.